The sequence of this TCR beta chain was determined in a study of HIV-infected patients and healthy controls. The wider study: A modest, significant CD4 rise occurred in about 90% of the 16 patients after three months of therapy. Early therapy brought no consistent CD8 count shift, though the CD4:CD8 ratio rose a little. Study results and limitations: HIV+ repertoires were severely depleted of MAIT alpha-chain CDR3s, unlike healthy controls.

Antiretroviral therapy had run roughly three months, about 14 weeks, before follow-up blood collection. All unsorted peripheral T cells were captured because whole blood was used without fractionation. In its sample, this clonotype is medium-sized (0.01 to 0.1%). Antigen specificity is unknown. Germline CDR1 reads SGHTA; CDR2 reads FQGNSA. Between the trimmed V and J ends, which lost 5 bases and 5 bases, there was a span of 13 bases. This CDR3 has 14 residues. Reverse transcription used around 500 ng RNA and constant-region primers for alpha and beta. Alpha and beta chain libraries were made separately by chain-specific third strand synthesis with multiplexing indices. TCRdb redid the calling of the 5' RACE reads with MiXCR, one entry per CDR3 protein. The table has over 8,000 distinct CDR3 sequences, about 6.5% seen once.

The input for sequencing was blood, taken during antiretroviral therapy. The V gene is TRBV7-2, the J gene TRBJ1-5; D is unclear. This receptor was taken from an adult with HIV infection. The donor label of this sample is uncertain. For the CDR3, the DNA is TGTGCCAGCAGCCCCTTTGGAGGTGATCAGCCCCAGCATTTT. Its translation is CASSPFGGDQPQHF.